A selection of T cell receptor beta chains follows, all from one sample in a study of shared clonotypes between healthy human individuals. Sequenced by immunoSEQ multiplex PCR; TCRdb stores in-frame clones only, minus some. The sample yields roughly 2 million clones, less than 95% seen once. The sequenced sample was naive CD8+ T cells sorted from blood. All receptors derive from a man younger than 30 in good health. Both conserved end residues are part of each CDR3. Each record gives: CDR3 protein, V gene.

cdr3_aa: CASSDRRLALDRDTQYF
v_call: TRBV25-1

cdr3_aa: CASSPQTGNTEAFF
v_call: TRBV7-9

cdr3_aa: CASSESLGYYGYTF
v_call: TRBV10-1

cdr3_aa: CASSYSYEQYF
v_call: TRBV28

cdr3_aa: CASSQTSGGKTQYF
v_call: TRBV4-1

cdr3_aa: CASSSLSGYNEQFF
v_call: TRBV5-1

cdr3_aa: CASSQVSGLAGQYEQYF
v_call: TRBV4-3

cdr3_aa: CASSPAPGVVYEQYF
v_call: TRBV7-2

cdr3_aa: CASSPSLDAEAQYF
v_call: TRBV13

cdr3_aa: CSVNSGANVLTF
v_call: TRBV29-1

cdr3_aa: CASSEALEGTGNTIYF
v_call: TRBV6-1

cdr3_aa: CASSIERQGKQYF
v_call: TRBV7-9

cdr3_aa: CASSWDRDSNQPQHF
v_call: TRBV19

cdr3_aa: CAWSITPGQSSYEQYF
v_call: TRBV30

cdr3_aa: CASSFTGYQPQHF
v_call: TRBV27

cdr3_aa: CASSQSGTGYGNEQFF
v_call: TRBV4-1

cdr3_aa: CASSPGVSGETQYF
v_call: TRBV13

cdr3_aa: CASSFLGQGGISGANVLTF
v_call: TRBV7-9

cdr3_aa: CASSNRGRSMNTEAFF
v_call: TRBV19

cdr3_aa: CASSAPDEEYNSPLHF
v_call: TRBV18

cdr3_aa: CASSTGDSYEQYF
v_call: TRBV5-1

cdr3_aa: CASRFGTSVLWLFF
v_call: TRBV2

cdr3_aa: CASSVNSPTRELFF
v_call: TRBV9

cdr3_aa: CASSQRGTSYEQFF
v_call: TRBV5-4

cdr3_aa: CARLIPGPGNTIYF
v_call: TRBV7-3

cdr3_aa: CASSYSWASGKYEQYF
v_call: TRBV6-5

cdr3_aa: CASSLGRVKPSSSYEQYF
v_call: TRBV28

cdr3_aa: CASSGNVGGEAFF
v_call: TRBV6-1

cdr3_aa: CASSYSVADPYNEQFF
v_call: TRBV6-5

cdr3_aa: CASSQVGTGGRNEQFF
v_call: TRBV4-1

cdr3_aa: CASREVWSNNEQFF
v_call: TRBV2

cdr3_aa: CASSLSLGETQYF
v_call: TRBV7-9

cdr3_aa: CASSPAHFWANQPQHF
v_call: TRBV21-1

cdr3_aa: CASSGRDRENIQYF
v_call: TRBV9

cdr3_aa: CASSLFGAGSSYNSPLHF
v_call: TRBV11-2

cdr3_aa: CASSVGGLGYEQYF
v_call: TRBV9

cdr3_aa: CASRLGTSGGDEQYF
v_call: TRBV11-2

cdr3_aa: CASSPTGGFGETQYF
v_call: TRBV5-1

cdr3_aa: CASSLVGCEQYF
v_call: TRBV5-1

cdr3_aa: CASSLPRGQETQYF
v_call: TRBV7-9

cdr3_aa: CAWNAPDRIYEQYF
v_call: TRBV30

cdr3_aa: CASSPGTGYNEQFF
v_call: TRBV5-6

cdr3_aa: CASSSARQYSNQPQHF
v_call: TRBV27

cdr3_aa: CASSIELGAETQYF
v_call: TRBV5-1

cdr3_aa: CASSLQGNYNEQFF
v_call: TRBV27

cdr3_aa: CASSEAQGRQDQPQHF
v_call: TRBV6-1

cdr3_aa: CASSLTLSGRTGNEQFF
v_call: TRBV7-2

cdr3_aa: CASSPPDNYEQYF
v_call: TRBV7-9

cdr3_aa: CASSLWGSASTDTQYF
v_call: TRBV28

cdr3_aa: CASSSGQGNQPQHF
v_call: TRBV7-2

cdr3_aa: CASSSPRSEDAYTF
v_call: TRBV7-9

cdr3_aa: CASSNAGTDYGYTF
v_call: TRBV5-4

cdr3_aa: CASSELSYEQYF
v_call: TRBV14